This T cell receptor beta chain was profiled in a study of shared clonotypes between healthy human individuals. Study at large: Every donor yielded three CD4 naive, three CD4 memory, two CD8 naive and one CD8 memory plate.

CDR1 is SGHRS and CDR2 is YFSETQ in the germline V gene. The CDR3 runs 15 residues. V dropped 4 bases and J dropped 4 bases, with 15 bases sitting between them. Profiled with immunoSEQ multiplex PCR; TCRdb holds only in-frame clones, not every one. The sample includes 1,100,000 or so clones, around 82% of them seen just once. Nashville, Tennessee was home to all donors, each a Caucasian adult. Study outcomes and limitations: The generation probabilities recorded for non-shared clonotypes fell below those of clonotypes shared by all four donors.

A word on this clone: Antigen: not known.

The TCR comes from a man between 18 and 35 years old in good health. Some clones in this sample may be carry-over from other donors' samples. V usage is TRBV5-1 and J usage is TRBJ2-1; D is possibly TRBD1 or TRBD2 (5 bases each). Sequenced material: memory CD4+ T cells from PBMCs. Subset: CD45RA-negative fraction. Here the CDR3 DNA reads TGCGCCAGCAGCGCCGGGGCTAACGCTTACAATGAGCAGTTCTTC. The encoded protein is CASSAGANAYNEQFF.